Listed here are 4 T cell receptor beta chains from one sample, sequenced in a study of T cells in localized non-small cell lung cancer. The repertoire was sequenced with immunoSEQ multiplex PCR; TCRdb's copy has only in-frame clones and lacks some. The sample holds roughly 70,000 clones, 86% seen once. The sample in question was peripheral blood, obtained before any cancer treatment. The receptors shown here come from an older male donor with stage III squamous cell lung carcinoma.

CDR3 DNA: TGCGCCAGCAGCCAGTCCGAACCCGGGGAGCTGTTTTTT. This codes for CASSQSEPGELFF. The rearrangement links TRBV10-2 to TRBJ2-2; D call uncertain. V lost 6 bases and J 6 bases, leaving 11 bases between the germline ends. The CDR3 covers 13 residues. Germline-derived CDR1 and CDR2 are WSHSY and SAAADI.

The CDR3 is CATSRLTGTETQYF. CDR3 DNA sequence: TGTGCCACCAGCAGACTGACAGGGACAGAGACCCAGTACTTC. V and J are TRBV15 and TRBJ2-5, with 7 bases aligning to TRBD1. Germline CDR1 and CDR2: LNHNV and YYDKDF (reference sequence). J gave up 4 bases and V 2 bases, and 4 bases lay outside the gene matches. The CDR3 contains 14 residues.

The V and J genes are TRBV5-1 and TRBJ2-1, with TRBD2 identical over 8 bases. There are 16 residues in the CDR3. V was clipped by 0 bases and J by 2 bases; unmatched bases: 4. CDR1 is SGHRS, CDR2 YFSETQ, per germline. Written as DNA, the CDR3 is TGCGCCAGCAGCTTGGGAGGGACTAGAACCTACAATGAGCAGTTCTTC. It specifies CASSLGGTRTYNEQFF.

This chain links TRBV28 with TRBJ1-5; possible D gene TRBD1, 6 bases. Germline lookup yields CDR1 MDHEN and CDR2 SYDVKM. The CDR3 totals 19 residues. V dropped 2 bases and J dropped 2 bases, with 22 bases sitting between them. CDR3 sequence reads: CASSLRQGSHLGGNQPQHF. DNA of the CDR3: TGTGCCAGCAGTTTAAGGCAGGGGAGCCATCTTGGGGGCAATCAGCCCCAGCATTTT.